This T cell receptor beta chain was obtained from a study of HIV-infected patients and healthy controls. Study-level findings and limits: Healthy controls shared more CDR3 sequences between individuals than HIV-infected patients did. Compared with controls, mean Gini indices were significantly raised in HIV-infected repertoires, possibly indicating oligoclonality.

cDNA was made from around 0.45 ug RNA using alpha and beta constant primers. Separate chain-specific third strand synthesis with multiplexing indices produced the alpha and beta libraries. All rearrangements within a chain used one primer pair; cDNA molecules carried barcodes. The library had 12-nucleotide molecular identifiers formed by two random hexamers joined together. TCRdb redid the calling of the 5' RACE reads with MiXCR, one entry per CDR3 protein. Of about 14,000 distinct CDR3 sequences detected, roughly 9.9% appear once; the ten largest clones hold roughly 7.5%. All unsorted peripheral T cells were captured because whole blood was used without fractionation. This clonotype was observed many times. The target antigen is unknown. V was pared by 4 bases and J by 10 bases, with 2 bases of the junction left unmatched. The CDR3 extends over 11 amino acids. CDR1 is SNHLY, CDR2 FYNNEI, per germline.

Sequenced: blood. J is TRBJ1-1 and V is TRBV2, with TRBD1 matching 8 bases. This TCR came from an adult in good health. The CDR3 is CASSGQGIAFF. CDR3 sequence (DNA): TGTGCCAGCAGTGGACAGGGGATAGCTTTCTTT.